A selection of T cell receptor beta chains follows, all from one sample in a study of blood T cells in healthy people across ages. TCRdb re-called the 5' RACE reads with MiXCR, one entry per CDR3 protein. The sample consists of about 1.4 million distinct CDR3 sequences, around 59% of them appearing once. The material sequenced was blood. The receptor source for this set is a man aged 18 to 35 in good health. Both conserved end residues are part of each CDR3. Fields, in order: J gene, clone size, D gene, V gene, CDR3 DNA, CDR3 protein. The D gene is left open where the match is weak. A clone size is listed for some rows: how often the clone was seen (once, few, many), or a class if it is expanded.

>TRBJ2-7|.|.|TRBV12-3/TRBV12-4
TGTGCCAGCACAGTGGGTGGGTCCTACGAGCAGTACTTC
CASTVGGSYEQYF
>TRBJ2-5|.|TRBD2|TRBV4-1
TGCGCCAGCAGCCAAGTCCTAGCGGGAGGAAGAGAGACCCAGTACTTC
CASSQVLAGGRETQYF
>TRBJ2-3|.|TRBD2|TRBV12-3/TRBV12-4
TGTGCCGGCAGACTAGCGGGGTTAGATACGCAGTATTTT
CAGRLAGLDTQYF
>TRBJ1-4|.|TRBD1|TRBV7-2
TGTGCCAGCAGCGTAACAGGGGGCGAAAAACTGTTTTTT
CASSVTGGEKLFF
>TRBJ1-1|.|TRBD1|TRBV7-2
TGTGCCAGCAGCTTAGAGACAGGGCCCACTGAAGCTTTCTTT
CASSLETGPTEAFF
>TRBJ1-1|.|.|TRBV6-2/TRBV6-3
TGTGCCAGCATCAGGGTGATGAACACTGAAGCTTTCTTT
CASIRVMNTEAFF
>TRBJ2-6|.|.|TRBV28
TGTGCCAGCAGGACAGGCCTCTCTGGGGCCAACGTCCTGACTTTC
CASRTGLSGANVLTF
>TRBJ2-3|.|TRBD2|TRBV6-6
TGTGCCAGCATCGTAGGGAGCGGGGGCACAGATACGCAGTATTTT
CASIVGSGGTDTQYF
>TRBJ2-7|.|.|TRBV2
TGTGCCAGCAGTGATGATCGGCAGGGCTACGAGCAGTACTTC
CASSDDRQGYEQYF
>TRBJ2-4|.|TRBD1|TRBV6-2/TRBV6-3
TGTGCCAGCAGTGACGACAGGGGTCTAGCCAAAAACATTCAGTACTTC
CASSDDRGLAKNIQYF
>TRBJ2-7|.|TRBD2|TRBV4-2
TGTGCCAGCAGCCAAGTAGGGGCGGGGGTCTACGAGCAGTACTTC
CASSQVGAGVYEQYF
>TRBJ2-5|.|.|TRBV7-9
TGTGCCAGCAGCCCCCGGGGACGGCACAATGAGCAGTACTTC
CASSPRGRHNEQYF
>TRBJ1-4|.|TRBD1|TRBV6-5
TGTGCCAGCAGTTACCAGGGGGAGCTTAATGAAAAACTGTTTTTT
CASSYQGELNEKLFF
>TRBJ1-4|.|.|TRBV12-3/TRBV12-4
TGTGCCAGCACCACAACGTGGGTTACTAATGAAAAACTGTTTTTT
CASTTTWVTNEKLFF
>TRBJ2-1|.|TRBD1|TRBV27
TGTGCCAGCAGTCCGGACAGGTACACTGGTAATCAGTTCTTC
CASSPDRYTGNQFF
>TRBJ2-1|once|.|TRBV5-1
TGCGCCAGCAGCTTGGACAGGATTTCCTACAATGAGCAGTTCTTC
CASSLDRISYNEQFF
>TRBJ2-7|.|.|TRBV29-1
TGCAGCGTCGGTCCGGGACGGAACTACGAGCAGTACTTC
CSVGPGRNYEQYF
>TRBJ1-2|.|.|TRBV5-4
TGTGCCAGCAGCTTGGGTGGTTTAGGGGATAAGGATGGCTACACCTTC
CASSLGGLGDKDGYTF
>TRBJ1-6|.|TRBD1|TRBV5-1
TGCGCCAGCAGCAAAGGACAGGGGGAGTCACCCCTCCACTTT
CASSKGQGESPLHF
>TRBJ2-7|.|TRBD2|TRBV4-1
TGCGCCAGCAGCCACTTCCCGGGACTAGCGGGCTACGAGCAGTACTTC
CASSHFPGLAGYEQYF
>TRBJ2-7|.|TRBD1|TRBV4-2
TGTGCCAGCCGAGGGGCCACAGGGGGCAGCGAGCAGTACTTC
CASRGATGGSEQYF
>TRBJ2-7|.|.|TRBV7-6
TGTGCCAGCAGCGCCACGGGTAGTGGGACCTACGAGCAGTACTTC
CASSATGSGTYEQYF